Sequencing of this TCR beta chain was carried out in a study of beta chain features in type 1 diabetes. The investigators reverse transcribed all of the isolated RNA, so they sequenced expressed TCRB transcripts. Generated by immunoSEQ multiplex PCR, the TCRdb table keeps only in-frame clones and is missing some. This table holds hundreds of thousands of clones, roughly an eighth found once. A word on this clone: Its antigen remains unknown.

Study-wide findings and caveats: Cells carrying high TCR expression could end up over-represented when cDNA is sequenced. Moderate but significant shortening of TCRB CDR3s was recorded in all four CD4+ subsets from Type 1 diabetes patients.

Germline CDR1 reads MGHRA; CDR2 reads YSYEKL. V gave up 4 bases and J gave up 5 bases, with 14 bases separating them. The CDR3 length is 14 residues. Sorting based on CD45RO/CCR7/CD25/CD127/CD95/CD27 separated CD4+ naive, central memory, regulatory and stem cell-like memory cells. The chain links TRBV4-1 to TRBJ2-5; TRBD1 might be the D (5 bases). The TCR sequence derives from a man in his late teens or twenties with type 1 diabetes. Material: naive CD4+ T cells from blood. CDR3 nucleotides: TGCGCCAGCAGCCCCGTTGGGGCCGCGGAGACCCAGTACTTC. This codes for CASSPVGAAETQYF.